A single T cell receptor beta chain is shown here with its context. Its antigen is still unknown. This record comes from a study of OX40 agonist ivuxolimab in advanced cancers. The study's findings and limits: Expanded clones were, on average, more numerous among CD8+ T cells than CD4+.

The CDR3 spans 12 residues. V was trimmed by 6 bases and J by 3 bases, leaving 8 bases between them. Per germline, CDR1 LNHDA and CDR2 SQIVND (reference sequence). The method was immunoSEQ multiplex PCR; TCRdb's version includes in-frame clones alone and lacks a portion of them. The table has some 63,000 clones, 80% to 85% seen once. The chain recombines TRBV19 with TRBJ1-1; D gene ambiguous. The source of this sequence is an adult with an advanced solid tumor such as melanoma, head and neck, liver or kidney cancer. The sequencing used CD4+ or CD8+ T cells sorted from blood, collected in a trial of the OX40 agonist ivuxolimab. The CDR3 sequence: CASRDGHTEAFF. The CDR3 bases are TGTGCCAGTAGAGACGGACACACTGAAGCTTTCTTT.